The 26 T cell receptor beta chains below come from one sample, sequenced in a study of beta chain features in type 1 diabetes. Since all of the isolated RNA was reverse transcribed, expressed TCRB transcripts were what got sequenced. Using immunoSEQ multiplex PCR, the repertoire was profiled, and TCRdb retains in-frame clones only, with some absent. The table lists around 40,000 clones, under 65% of them singletons, with around 2.1% in the top ten. The sequencing input was Tregs from blood. These receptors came from a woman under 30 in good health.

CDR3 protein: CASSEQGAQSTEAFF. The CDR3 coding sequence is TGTGCCAGCAGTGAACAGGGGGCGCAAAGCACCGAAGCTTTCTTT. V and J are TRBV2 and TRBJ1-1; TRBD1 matches at 8 bases. CDR1 and CDR2 from the germline V gene are SNHLY and FYNNEI. The CDR3 is 15 residues long. J lost 8 bases, V lost 2 bases, and 10 bases had no gene match.

The chain recombines TRBV15 with TRBJ2-1; tentative D call: TRBD1 (6 bases). The CDR3 runs 13 residues. Germline V CDR1 and CDR2: LNHNV, YYDKDF (reference sequence). The germline V and J ends were trimmed by 0 bases and 8 bases, with 8 bases remaining between them. CDR3 sequence reads: CATSREQGYEQFF. CDR3 DNA: TGTGCCACCAGCAGAGAACAGGGTTATGAGCAGTTCTTC.

The genes are TRBV5-1 and TRBJ2-3, with TRBD1 matching 10 bases. Germline V gene data show CDR1 as SGHRS and CDR2 as YFSETQ. This CDR3 region has 15 residues. Germline trimming cut 3 bases from V and 2 bases from J; bases unmatched to any gene: 3. The CDR3 sequence: CASSWGQGITDTQYF. CDR3 sequence (DNA): TGCGCCAGCAGCTGGGGACAGGGGATCACAGATACGCAGTATTTT.

This clone turned up a few times. V gene TRBV28 combines with J gene TRBJ1-5, with TRBD1 matching over 7 bases. This CDR3 region has 17 residues. Germline CDR1 is MDHEN and CDR2 is SYDVKM. Unmatched junction bases numbered 10, after V lost 5 bases and J lost 0 bases. CDR3 nucleotides: TGTGCCAGCAGTCCCCTACAGGGGCTGGGTAGCAATCAGCCCCAGCATTTT. Protein product: CASSPLQGLGSNQPQHF. Variable domain in full (rest from reference TRBV28 and TRBJ1-5): DVKVTQSSRYLVKRTGEKVFLECVQDMDHENMFWYRQDPGLGLRLIYFSYDVKMKEKGDIPEGYSVSREKKERFSLILESASTNQTSMYLCASSPLQGLGSNQPQHFGDGTRLSIL.

The genes are TRBV19 and TRBJ2-7, with D perhaps TRBD2 (6 bases). The CDR3 consists of 15 residues. Germline V lookup: CDR1 LNHDA, CDR2 SQIVND (reference sequence). Trimming removed 3 bases at V and 2 bases at J, with 14 bases between. For the CDR3, the DNA is TGTGCCAGTAGTATTCGGTCTACGGGGGCCTACGAGCAGTACTTC. It translates to CASSIRSTGAYEQYF.

The table lists this clone with a few counts. CDR3 sequence: CASSYSTEESGYTF. DNA for the CDR3: TGTGCCAGCAGTTACTCGACAGAGGAGAGTGGCTACACCTTC. The chain employs TRBV6-5 and TRBJ1-2; tentative D call: TRBD1 (5 bases). V gave up 0 bases and J gave up 7 bases, with 12 bases separating them. This CDR3 has 14 amino acids. Germline values: CDR1 MNHEY, CDR2 SVGAGI.

This clone showed up just a few times. This chain links TRBV7-9 with TRBJ2-2; D perhaps matches TRBD1 (6 bases). The CDR3 has 15 amino acids. The germline V and J ends were trimmed by 5 bases and 1 base, with 11 bases remaining between them. Germline lookup yields CDR1 SEHNR and CDR2 FQNEAQ (reference sequence). CDR3 amino acids: CASSQMGQNTGELFF. The DNA of the CDR3 is TGTGCCAGCAGCCAGATGGGACAGAACACCGGGGAGCTGTTTTTT.

DNA for the CDR3: TGTGCCGCGACAGGGGCAGCAAACATTCAGTACTTC. The encoded protein is CAATGAANIQYF. The chain has TRBV28 and TRBJ2-4, with 8 bases fitting TRBD1. Unmatched junction bases numbered 6, after V lost 11 bases and J lost 6 bases. CDR3 length: 12 amino acids. Germline V CDR1 and CDR2: MDHEN, SYDVKM. Filled out from reference TRBV28 and TRBJ2-4, the complete variable domain reads DVKVTQSSRYLVKRTGEKVFLECVQDMDHENMFWYRQDPGLGLRLIYFSYDVKMKEKGDIPEGYSVSREKKERFSLILESASTNQTSMYLCAATGAANIQYFGAGTRLSVL.

This clone was seen just once. The chain employs TRBV7-3 and TRBJ2-1; 14 bases line up with TRBD2. The trim removed 4 bases at V and 13 bases at J, leaving 6 bases unmatched. The CDR3 contains 14 residues. Germline CDR1 is SGHTA and CDR2 is FQGTGA. The CDR3 DNA reads as TGTGCCAGCAGCTCCGGGACTAGCGGGAGCGGACAGTTCTTC. Its protein is CASSSGTSGSGQFF.

The gene calls are TRBV7-2 and TRBJ1-2; no definite D call. The ends were cut back, 3 bases at V and 4 bases at J, with 6 bases in the middle. Per the germline V gene, CDR1 is SGHTA and CDR2 is FQGNSA. The CDR3 runs to 12 residues. CDR3 amino acids: CASSFPSYGYTF. The CDR3 DNA sequence: TGTGCCAGCAGCTTCCCCAGCTATGGCTACACCTTC.

Only a few counts were recorded for this clone. The V and J genes are TRBV7-2 and TRBJ2-3, with 7 bases that match TRBD1. V lost 2 bases to trimming and J lost 0 bases; unmatched junction nucleotides: 11. The CDR3 consists of 18 residues. CDR1 and CDR2 (germline): SGHTA, FQGNSA. The CDR3 DNA is TGTGCCAGCAGCTTAATAGGGACAGAGAGTATTAGCACAGATACGCAGTATTTT. Translation: CASSLIGTESISTDTQYF. The complete variable domain, with remaining parts taken from reference TRBV7-2 and TRBJ2-3, reads GAGVSQSPSNKVTEKGKDVELRCDPISGHTALYWYRQSLGQGLEFLIYFQGNSAPDKSGLPSDRFSAERTGGSVSTLTIQRTQQEDSAVYLCASSLIGTESISTDTQYFGPGTRLTVL.

The CDR3 loop reads CASNGAGAGSVGTQYF. The CDR3 DNA is TGTGCCAGCAACGGTGCAGGCGCTGGTAGTGTGGGGACCCAGTACTTC. The chain carries TRBV5-8 and TRBJ2-5; D is ambiguous. V was clipped by 6 bases and J by 7 bases, with 25 bases between them. The CDR3 loop spans 16 amino acids. The germline V gene has CDR1 SGHTS and CDR2 YDEGEE.

This clone has more than one count but fewer than ten. This chain joins TRBV20-1 and TRBJ1-2; D unresolved. The CDR3 sequence is 11 residues long. The germline V gene encodes CDR1 DFQATT and CDR2 SNEGSKA (reference sequence). The V end lost 5 bases, the J end lost 9 bases, and 13 bases lay between the germline ends. Here the CDR3 DNA reads TGCAGTGCTCCCGTTCTACTAAGCTACACCTTC. This encodes CSAPVLLSYTF.

This sequence joins TRBV28 and TRBJ2-5, with 11 bases lining up with TRBD2. Per the germline V gene, CDR1 is MDHEN and CDR2 is SYDVKM. CDR3 size: 18 residues. Germline trimming cut 1 base from V and 5 bases from J; bases unmatched to any gene: 12. The CDR3 protein is CASSLYPTSGNLGETQYF. The CDR3 DNA reads as TGTGCCAGCAGTTTATACCCGACTAGCGGGAATCTCGGGGAGACCCAGTACTTC.

The rearrangement joins TRBV7-2 to TRBJ2-1; possible D gene TRBD1, 6 bases. The germline V gene encodes CDR1 SGHTA and CDR2 FQGNSA. The CDR3 runs to 16 residues. The V end lost 5 bases, the J end lost 2 bases, and 16 bases lay between the germline ends. The CDR3 reads CASSLLTGNPYNEQFF. CDR3 nucleotide sequence: TGTGCCAGCAGCCTTCTGACAGGTAACCCCTACAATGAGCAGTTCTTC. The variable domain in full, completed from reference TRBV7-2 and TRBJ2-1, reads GAGVSQSPSNKVTEKGKDVELRCDPISGHTALYWYRQSLGQGLEFLIYFQGNSAPDKSGLPSDRFSAERTGGSVSTLTIQRTQQEDSAVYLCASSLLTGNPYNEQFFGPGTRLTVL.

This clone was seen more than once but under ten times. The chain links TRBV7-9 to TRBJ1-1, with a possible D match to TRBD1 (5 bases). Germline loops: CDR1 SEHNR, CDR2 FQNEAQ (reference sequence). This CDR3 is built from 16 residues. V lost 8 bases, J lost 3 bases, and 22 bases lay in between. Written as DNA, the CDR3 is TGTGCCAGCTCCTCCCCTGCCGGGGGTGAGTACACTGAAGCTTTCTTT. Amino acid sequence: CASSSPAGGEYTEAFF.

CDR3 sequence: CASSTGLAGGSHEQYF. The DNA of the CDR3 is TGCGCCAGCAGCACGGGACTAGCGGGAGGGTCACACGAGCAGTACTTC. This chain uses TRBV5-1 with TRBJ2-7; TRBD2 agrees at 16 bases. CDR1 and CDR2 (germline): SGHRS, YFSETQ. This CDR3 comprises 16 residues. Trimming at V came to 4 bases and at J to 5 bases, leaving 6 bases not matched to a gene.

This clone has just a few counts. The gene calls are TRBV11-1 and TRBJ2-7, with 8 bases matching TRBD1. Germline values: CDR1 SGHAT, CDR2 FQDESV (reference sequence). This CDR3 region has 16 residues. V dropped 4 bases and J dropped 0; count of bases not matched to a gene: 8. In DNA form, the CDR3 reads TGTGCCAGCAGCTCGAGAGGGACAGGTGACTCCTACGAGCAGTACTTC. Protein: CASSSRGTGDSYEQYF.

The genes are TRBV7-9 and TRBJ1-1; 10 nucleotides agree with TRBD1. The V and J ends lost 4 bases and 9 bases, in that order; junction bases with no gene match: 5. The CDR3 has 13 residues. CDR1 and CDR2 from the germline V gene are SEHNR and FQNEAQ (reference sequence). The CDR3 here is CASSSGQGTQAFF. CDR3 DNA: TGTGCCAGCAGCTCGGGACAGGGGACGCAAGCTTTCTTT.

V usage is TRBV29-1 and J usage is TRBJ2-3, with D possibly being TRBD1 (6 bases). This CDR3 contains 14 residues. Germline V gene sequence: CDR1 SQVTM, CDR2 ANQGSEA. V lost 3 bases, J lost 2 bases, and 12 bases lay in between. The CDR3: CSVEDRIITDTQYF. The CDR3 nucleotides are TGCAGCGTTGAGGACAGAATTATCACAGATACGCAGTATTTT.

This chain joins TRBV5-1 and TRBJ2-2; D is possibly TRBD2 (5 bases). Trimming left V 0 bases short and J 4 bases short, with 10 bases between. The CDR3 sequence is 15 residues long. Germline V gene lookup returns CDR1 SGHRS and CDR2 YFSETQ. As DNA, the CDR3 is TGCGCCAGCAGCTTGGATCGGGGAAGCACCGGGGAGCTGTTTTTT. This codes for CASSLDRGSTGELFF.

This chain joins TRBV5-4 and TRBJ2-1, with 13 bases that match TRBD2. The CDR3 is 16 amino acids. The germline V gene encodes CDR1 SGHNT and CDR2 YYREEE (reference sequence). V shed 3 bases and J 6 bases; nucleotides not matched to a gene: 6. The chain's CDR3 is CASSSKRTSGSNEQFF. The DNA of the CDR3 is TGTGCCAGCAGCTCTAAGCGGACTAGCGGGAGCAATGAGCAGTTCTTC.

The rearrangement links TRBV27 to TRBJ2-1, with D perhaps matching TRBD2 (6 bases). The CDR3 extends over 19 amino acids. Deletions cut 1 base from V and 3 bases from J, with 22 bases between. CDR1 is MNHEY, CDR2 SMNVEV, per germline (reference sequence). CDR3 protein: CASSLWGDLGDSHYNEQFF. The CDR3, as DNA: TGTGCCAGCAGTTTATGGGGGGACCTGGGGGACTCCCACTACAATGAGCAGTTCTTC.

The rearrangement links TRBV5-1 to TRBJ2-7; D not resolved. CDR1 SGHRS and CDR2 YFSETQ come from the germline V gene. The germline V and J ends were trimmed by 6 bases and 1 base, with 11 bases remaining between them. There are 13 residues in the CDR3. CDR3 in amino acids: CASKAGSSYEQYF. The DNA of the CDR3 is TGCGCCAGCAAAGCAGGATCTTCCTACGAGCAGTACTTC.

The chain uses TRBV5-1 and TRBJ2-2, with a weak D call TRBD1 (5 bases). The CDR3 length is 16 residues. Trimming pared 5 bases from V and 4 bases from J, leaving 18 bases between. Germline V gene data show CDR1 as SGHRS and CDR2 as YFSETQ. Written as DNA, the CDR3 is TGCGCCAGCAGAATACAGGTCCTGTATACCACCGGGGAGCTGTTTTTT. This gives the protein CASRIQVLYTTGELFF.

This chain joins TRBV6-5 and TRBJ2-1, with D perhaps matching TRBD1 (6 bases). This CDR3 has 12 residues. The germline gives CDR1 MNHEY, CDR2 SVGAGI. Trimming shortened V by 5 bases and J by 8 bases, and 10 bases separated the two germline ends. CDR3 bases: TGTGCCAGCAGTCGCCAGGGGTATGAGCAGTTCTTC. This encodes CASSRQGYEQFF.